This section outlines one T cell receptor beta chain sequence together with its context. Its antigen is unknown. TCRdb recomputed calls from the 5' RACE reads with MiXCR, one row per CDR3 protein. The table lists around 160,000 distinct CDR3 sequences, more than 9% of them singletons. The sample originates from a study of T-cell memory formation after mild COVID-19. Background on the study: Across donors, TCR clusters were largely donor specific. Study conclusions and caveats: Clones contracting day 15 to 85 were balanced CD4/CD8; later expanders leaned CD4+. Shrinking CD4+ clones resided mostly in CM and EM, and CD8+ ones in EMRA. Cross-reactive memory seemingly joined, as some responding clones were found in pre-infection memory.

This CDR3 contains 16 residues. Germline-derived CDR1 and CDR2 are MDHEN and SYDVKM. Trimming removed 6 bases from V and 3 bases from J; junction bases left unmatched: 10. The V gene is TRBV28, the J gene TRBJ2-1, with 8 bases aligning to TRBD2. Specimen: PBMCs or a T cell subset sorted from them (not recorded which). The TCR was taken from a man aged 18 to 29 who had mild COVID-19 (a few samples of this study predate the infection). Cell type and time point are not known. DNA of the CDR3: TGTGCCAGCAGCTTTAGCGGGGCTGCGGGCTACAATGAGCAGTTCTTC. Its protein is CASSFSGAAGYNEQFF. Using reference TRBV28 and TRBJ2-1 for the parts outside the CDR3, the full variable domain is DVKVTQSSRYLVKRTGEKVFLECVQDMDHENMFWYRQDPGLGLRLIYFSYDVKMKEKGDIPEGYSVSREKKERFSLILESASTNQTSMYLCASSFSGAAGYNEQFFGPGTRLTVL.